This paragraph reports one TCR beta chain. This clone's antigen is unknown. Base qualities are not at hand, and no much larger clone is one base apart. Using the deep immunoSEQ assay, TCR CDR3 regions were amplified from genomic DNA by multiplex PCR. Extracted genomic DNA from each cell subset was distributed evenly across all wells of several immunoSEQ 96-well plates, and each plate was treated as a replicate. For sorted subsets, roughly 200 ng of genomic DNA, equivalent to roughly 33,000 T cell genomes, went into each replicate PCR. Purified libraries were quantified with a Qubit 3.0 fluorometer, sized on a Bioanalyzer 2100, and re-quantified with the KAPA Library Quantification kit. Every immunoSEQ 96-well plate was sequenced on a dedicated single-read 150-cycle Illumina NextSeq 550 flow cell. The authors processed their data as follows. Because only junctional sequences without quality scores were contained in the immunoSEQ output, filtering matching that applied to full-length reads could not be performed. Sequences were annotated with PyIR, a Python wrapper for IgBLAST v1.9, using IMGT germline references to assign V/J genes and CDR3. Reads were filtered out if the reads had weak V/J assignments (E-value above 1e-6), no CDR3, stop codons, out-of-frame junctions, or ambiguous translated residues. V3J clonotypes were defined by identical inferred V gene, J gene, and CDR3 amino acid sequence. The percentage overlap between two repertoires was calculated by dividing the number of shared unique clonotypes by the size of the smaller repertoire. Three approaches were used to assess repertoire richness: RTK rarefaction, the Chao1 estimator, and Recon v2.1 estimates of unobserved clonotypes. Generation probabilities for all TCRbeta clonotypes obtained by the gDNA method from four donors were computed using OLGA. TCRdb provides this immuneACCESS table in a form limited to in-frame rearrangements. Some clones are lacking; in checked studies, under half of them reflect an unresolved V gene, and why the rest are absent is not known. Clone size and V and J calls were adopted from that table, with D and trimming inferred from the DNA. The sample profile shows about 870,000 clones; around 93% of them were found once. The top ten constitute around 24% of the sample.

For CDR1 and CDR2, the germline V gene lists MDHEN and SYDVKM. The CDR3 goes from the cysteine to the phenylalanine over 15 residues. CDR3 DNA only is kept here, 45 bases in frame from base 1. For this chain, trimming is 6 bases at the V end and 2 bases at the J end, and the number of junction bases without a gene match is 8. These data originate in a study of shared clonotypes between healthy human individuals (dated by TCRdb to the early 2020s). With respect to the entire study: The cohort comprised two women and three men aged 18 to 49 years. Libraries were prepared and TCR repertoires were sequenced by different laboratories using diverse techniques, in order to increase sequencing depth and limit assay-specific biases. To estimate repertoire size and how much clonotypes are shared between individuals, the study performed deep sequencing of blood TCR repertoires from five healthy adults. For each donor, CD4 naive and CD4 memory were each run on three plates, CD8 naive on two plates, and CD8 memory on one plate. Per donor, leukapheresis produced somewhere between about 0.94 and 9.5 billion PBMCs.

CD8 naive samples were obtained by positive selection for CCR7 among CD45RO-negative cells, yielding a CD45RA+CCR7+ population from which TemRA cells were excluded. The donors were healthy, HIV-negative adults with no recently reported acute infections or vaccinations. Only Caucasian adults living in Nashville, Tennessee, USA were represented among the donors. After blood collection by leukapheresis, PBMCs were isolated using Ficoll-Histopaque density gradient centrifugation and then cryopreserved in the vapor phase of liquid nitrogen. Analytical flow cytometry was used to check the purity and quantity of every magnetically sorted T cell population. Genomic DNA was isolated from every sorted fraction and measured by UV absorbance on a Nanodrop 2000c. Overall results and qualifications from the work: The small number of donors limited the genetic and exposure-history diversity represented. Incomplete sequencing was indicated by rarefaction of sorted-subset datasets, despite the large sequencing depth. Naive subsets generally had larger estimated clonotype richness than memory subsets. Higher generation probabilities were observed for clonotypes shared by all four sorted-subset donors than for non-shared clonotypes. Pairwise subsampling indicated that sequencing depth was expected to affect the degree of clonotype sharing among donors. About 4.5% of naive CD4, 3.5% of naive CD8, 2% to 2.5% of memory CD4, and about 0.4% of memory CD8 clonotypes were shared across several donors. Sampling was restricted to blood, and TCR repertoires in tissues likely differ from the TCR repertoires found in blood.

The sequencing sample was made of naive CD8+ T cells sorted from blood. The cell subset or site label on this specimen signifies: CD45RA+CCR7+. The sequence was obtained from a man aged 25-45 years in good health. The chain is encoded by TRBV28 joined to TRBJ2-3; 7 central nucleotides agree with TRBD1. The CDR3 reads as follows: CASRGDRVDTDTQYF. The nucleotides read TGTGCCAGCAGGGGTGACAGGGTGGACACAGATACGCAGTATTTT.